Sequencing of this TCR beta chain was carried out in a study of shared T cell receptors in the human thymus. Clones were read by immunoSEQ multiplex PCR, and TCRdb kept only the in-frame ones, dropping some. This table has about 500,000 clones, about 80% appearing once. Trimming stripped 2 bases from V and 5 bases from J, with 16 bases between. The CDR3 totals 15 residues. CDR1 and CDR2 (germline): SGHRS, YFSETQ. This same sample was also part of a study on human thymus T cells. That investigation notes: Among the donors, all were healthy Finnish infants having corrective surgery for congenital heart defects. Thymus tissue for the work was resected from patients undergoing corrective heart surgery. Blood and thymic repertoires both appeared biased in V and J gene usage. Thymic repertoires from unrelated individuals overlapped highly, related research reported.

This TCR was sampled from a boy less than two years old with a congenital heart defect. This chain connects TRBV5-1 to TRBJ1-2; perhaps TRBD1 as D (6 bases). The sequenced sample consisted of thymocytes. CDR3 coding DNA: TGCGCCAGCAGCTTTGGGGGCAGGGGAATTTATGGCTACACCTTC. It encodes CASSFGGRGIYGYTF.